Listed below are T cell receptor beta chains from one sample, sequenced in a study of blood T cell repertoires in COVID-19. Assay: immunoSEQ multiplex PCR; the TCRdb copy retains only in-frame clones and omits some. The sample records more than 110,000 clones, around 86% being singletons. The sequenced material came from PBMCs or T cells enriched from blood (not recorded which). These receptors all come from a man in his fifties who had recovered from COVID-19. The CDR3 runs from the conserved cysteine through the conserved F or W. Fields, in order: D gene, V gene, clone size, J gene, CDR3 DNA, CDR3 protein. The D gene is left open where the match is weak. For some rows the clone size is stated as once, few or many, or as a class when expanded; others skip it.

>TRBD1|TRBV28|few|TRBJ1-6
TGTGCCAGCAGTATGGGACAGACCCACGTCACCCTCCACTTT
CASSMGQTHVTLHF
>TRBD2|TRBV2|.|TRBJ2-1
TGTGCCAGCAGAAGGCTAGCGGGAGGGGGTGAGCAGTTCTTC
CASRRLAGGGEQFF
>.|TRBV28|.|TRBJ2-5
TGTGCCAGCAGTCGAGGGCAGGAAGAGACCCAGTACTTC
CASSRGQEETQYF
>.|TRBV9|.|TRBJ2-2
TGTGCCAGCAGCGTAGGGTCTAGCCGGAACACCGGGGAGCTGTTTTTT
CASSVGSSRNTGELFF
>.|TRBV4-2|.|TRBJ1-1
TGTGCCAGCAGCCGAGAGGCGAACACTGAAGCTTTCTTT
CASSREANTEAFF
>TRBD1|TRBV7-3|once|TRBJ2-7
TGTGCCAGCAGCTTGACCGGGACAGGGTTATACGAGCAGTACTTC
CASSLTGTGLYEQYF
>TRBD1|TRBV7-2|.|TRBJ1-5
TGTGCCAGCAGCTTAACCGGGACAGGGGTTCAGCCCCAGCATTTT
CASSLTGTGVQPQHF
>TRBD2|TRBV7-9|.|TRBJ2-3
TGTGCCAGCAGCCGGACTAGCGGAACTAGCACAGATACGCAGTATTTT
CASSRTSGTSTDTQYF
>.|TRBV9|.|TRBJ1-6
TGTGCCAGCAGCGTAGGAAACAGGGCAAGTTCACCCCTCCACTTT
CASSVGNRASSPLHF
>.|TRBV7-3|.|TRBJ1-1
TGTGCCAGCAGCTTAACGGGGGGGCAGTCAGCTTTCTTT
CASSLTGGQSAFF
>TRBD2|TRBV5-1|.|TRBJ2-3
TGCGCCAGCAGCTTTAGCGGGGGGAACACAGATACGCAGTATTTT
CASSFSGGNTDTQYF
>TRBD1|TRBV28|.|TRBJ1-1
TGTGCCAGCAGTCTACCGGGACAGCGAAGAGGCGGCACTGAAGCTTTCTTT
CASSLPGQRRGGTEAFF
>.|TRBV6-5|.|TRBJ1-1
TGTGCCAGCAGGAGGGGGGGAATGGACACTGAAGCTTTCTTT
CASRRGGMDTEAFF
>.|TRBV6-7|once|TRBJ1-2
TGTGCCAGCAGTTACTTTTGGGGAGCTTGGAATGGCTACACCTTC
CASSYFWGAWNGYTF
>.|TRBV9|.|TRBJ2-1
TGTGCCAGCAGCGTAAGGTGGCGGGCGGGCTCCTACAATGAGCAGTTCTTC
CASSVRWRAGSYNEQFF
>.|TRBV12-3/TRBV12-4|.|TRBJ1-5
TGTGCCAGAAGAGCGGAGCCCCAGCATTTT
CARRAEPQHF
>TRBD2|TRBV28|.|TRBJ2-3
TGTGCCAGCAGTTCCCCCGGGGGGATTAAGACAGATACGCAGTATTTT
CASSSPGGIKTDTQYF
>TRBD2|TRBV11-2|few|TRBJ2-7
TGTGCCAGCAGCTCCCAACCTAGCGGGAGCTCCTACGAGCAGTACTTC
CASSSQPSGSSYEQYF
>TRBD2|TRBV3-1/TRBV3-2|few|TRBJ2-1
TGTGCCAGCAGCCGTCCTAGCGGGAGTGGCAATGAGCAGTTCTTC
CASSRPSGSGNEQFF
>.|TRBV6-5|.|TRBJ1-3
TGTGCCGGGGCACAGGGCGGTTCTGGAAACACCATATATTTT
CAGAQGGSGNTIYF
>TRBD1|TRBV7-9|.|TRBJ1-2
TGTGCCAGCAGTCCCAGAGCAGGGGGCTATGGCTACACCTTC
CASSPRAGGYGYTF
>.|TRBV9|.|TRBJ2-2
TGTGCCAGCAGCGTAGGTCTCGGGGAGCTGTTTTTT
CASSVGLGELFF
>.|TRBV18|.|TRBJ1-2
TGTGCCAGCTCACCCTCGGGGGATTCTAACTATGGCTACACCTTC
CASSPSGDSNYGYTF
>.|TRBV6-5|.|TRBJ2-3
TGTGCCAGCAGTTACGGACAGCACACAGATACGCAGTATTTT
CASSYGQHTDTQYF
>.|TRBV7-6|.|TRBJ2-7
TGTGCCAGCAGTCGGGACTTACAGTACGAGCAGTACTTC
CASSRDLQYEQYF
>.|TRBV19|.|TRBJ2-2
TGTGCCAGTACCTATTACACCGGGGAGCTGTTTTTT
CASTYYTGELFF
>TRBD2|TRBV28|.|TRBJ2-7
TGTGCCAGCAGTTTTCCACTTTGGACTAGCGGGAGAAAGTCCTACGAGCAGTACTTC
CASSFPLWTSGRKSYEQYF
>TRBD1|TRBV6-5|few|TRBJ1-6
TGTGCCAGCAGTTCGTCGGACAGGGCAATTTCATCACCCCTCCACTTT
CASSSSDRAISSPLHF
>TRBD2|TRBV6-2/TRBV6-3|.|TRBJ2-5
TGTGCCAGCAGTTACACTAGCGGGAGAGTAGAGACCCAGTACTTC
CASSYTSGRVETQYF
>TRBD1|TRBV18|.|TRBJ1-1
TGTGCCAGCTCAACTTACAGGGGCACTGAAGCTTTCTTT
CASSTYRGTEAFF
>.|TRBV9|.|TRBJ1-1
TGTGCCAGCAGCGTAGCGGTGAACACTGAAGCTTTCTTT
CASSVAVNTEAFF
>.|TRBV28|.|TRBJ2-4
TGTGCCAGCAGTTTGGCCCGGGGCATTCAGTACTTC
CASSLARGIQYF
>.|TRBV5-1|.|TRBJ1-4
TGCGCCAGCAGCCCGGGAAGGGGAGGTGAAAAACTGTTTTTT
CASSPGRGGEKLFF
>.|TRBV3-1/TRBV3-2|.|TRBJ1-5
TGTGCCAGCAGCCAAGGGTCGGGGCAGCCCCAGCATTTT
CASSQGSGQPQHF
>.|TRBV7-2|.|TRBJ1-3
TGTGCCAGCAGAACTACAGGGTCTGGAAACACCATATATTTT
CASRTTGSGNTIYF
>TRBD2|TRBV5-1|.|TRBJ2-7
TGCGCCAGCAGCTCTACAGCGGGGGCATACGAGCAGTACTTC
CASSSTAGAYEQYF
>TRBD2|TRBV27|.|TRBJ2-3
TGTGCCAGCAGTAGGGAGACTAGCGCCACAGATACGCAGTATTTT
CASSRETSATDTQYF
>TRBD2|TRBV24-1|.|TRBJ2-3
TGTGCCACCAGTGCGGCTAGCGGGGGGGCGATGTCAGATACGCAGTATTTT
CATSAASGGAMSDTQYF
>.|TRBV7-9|.|TRBJ2-3
TGTGCCAGCAGCTTAGGGCACGCCGGGGATACGCAGTATTTT
CASSLGHAGDTQYF
>TRBD1|TRBV30|.|TRBJ1-5
TGTGCCTGGAGTGGAACAGGGGTCAATCAGCCCCAGCATTTT
CAWSGTGVNQPQHF
>.|TRBV18|.|TRBJ2-1
TGTGCCAGCTCACCTACTCGAGAGGAGAGATACAATGAGCAGTTCTTC
CASSPTREERYNEQFF
>.|TRBV14|.|TRBJ1-2
TGTGCCAGCAGCCACAATCCGGGTGGCTACACCTTC
CASSHNPGGYTF
>TRBD1|TRBV7-2|.|TRBJ1-5
TGTGCCAGCAGCCTCCGGGACAGGGGACAGCCCCAGCATTTT
CASSLRDRGQPQHF
>TRBD1|TRBV9|.|TRBJ2-2
TGTGCCAGCAGCGTGGTGGACAGGGGGCAGTACACCGGGGAGCTGTTTTTT
CASSVVDRGQYTGELFF
>TRBD1|TRBV18|once|TRBJ1-6
TGTGCCAGCTCTCCCGGACAGGGGTCTAATTCACCCCTCCACTTT
CASSPGQGSNSPLHF
>.|TRBV6-1|.|TRBJ2-1
TGTGCCAGCAGTGAAGAGGTCTCCAGGCCGTACAATGAGCAGTTCTTC
CASSEEVSRPYNEQFF
>.|TRBV7-2|.|TRBJ2-1
TGTGCCAGCAGCCTGGGGGGGGCCTCGGTTGAGCAGTTCTTC
CASSLGGASVEQFF
>TRBD2|TRBV11-2|.|TRBJ2-1
TGTGCCAGCAGCACCCGCCAAGGCGGGAGGGACCTCTACAATGAGCAGTTCTTC
CASSTRQGGRDLYNEQFF